These T cell receptor beta chains were read from a single sample in a study of cytomegalovirus exposure and HLA in healthy donors. Clones were read by immunoSEQ multiplex PCR, and TCRdb kept only the in-frame ones, dropping some. Among approximately 170,000 clones listed, around 75% were seen once. The sequenced material came from PBMCs. All receptors derive from a woman aged 25 to 45 in good health and CMV-seropositive. Each CDR3 is given with its conserved first and last residue. A D gene is named only where the DNA matches it firmly. Clone size is shown for a subset of rows, as once, few, many or a class of expanded clone.

CDR3aa: CASSLAGAVGNEQFF
CDR3nt: TGTGCCAGCAGCTTAGCGGGAGCTGTTGGGAATGAGCAGTTCTTC
len: 15
abundance: NA
v_gene: TRBV2
d_gene: TRBD2
j_gene: TRBJ2-1

CDR3aa: CASSWDRALYEQYF
CDR3nt: TGTGCCAGCAGCTGGGACAGGGCCCTCTACGAGCAGTACTTC
len: 14
abundance: NA
v_gene: TRBV7-9
d_gene: TRBD1
j_gene: TRBJ2-7

CDR3aa: CASSQGGAYEQYF
CDR3nt: TGTGCCAGCAGCCAAGGGGGGGCCTACGAGCAGTACTTC
len: 13
abundance: NA
v_gene: TRBV4-2
d_gene: NA
j_gene: TRBJ2-7

CDR3aa: CASSFRQNYGYTF
CDR3nt: TGTGCCAGCAGCTTCCGACAGAACTATGGCTACACCTTC
len: 13
abundance: NA
v_gene: TRBV5-4
d_gene: NA
j_gene: TRBJ1-2

CDR3aa: CASSLLGAGDQPQHF
CDR3nt: TGTGCCAGCAGTTTACTTGGGGCTGGGGATCAGCCCCAGCATTTT
len: 15
abundance: NA
v_gene: TRBV27
d_gene: NA
j_gene: TRBJ1-5

CDR3aa: CASSQDPGGPYNEQFF
CDR3nt: TGCGCCAGCAGCCAAGATCCGGGAGGGCCCTACAATGAGCAGTTCTTC
len: 16
abundance: NA
v_gene: TRBV4-1
d_gene: TRBD2
j_gene: TRBJ2-1

CDR3aa: CASSQEGRGTYEQYF
CDR3nt: TGTGCCAGCAGCCAAGAGGGCAGGGGCACCTACGAGCAGTACTTC
len: 15
abundance: NA
v_gene: TRBV4-2
d_gene: NA
j_gene: TRBJ2-7

CDR3aa: CASSVGQGPSTEAFF
CDR3nt: TGTGCCAGCAGTGTTGGACAGGGGCCGAGCACTGAAGCTTTCTTT
len: 15
abundance: few
v_gene: TRBV6-4
d_gene: TRBD1
j_gene: TRBJ1-1

CDR3aa: CASSIADSGSGLGYNEQFF
CDR3nt: TGTGCCAGTAGTATAGCGGATAGCGGGAGTGGACTGGGATACAATGAGCAGTTCTTC
len: 19
abundance: once
v_gene: TRBV19
d_gene: TRBD2
j_gene: TRBJ2-1

CDR3aa: CATSRQGDTGNTIYF
CDR3nt: TGTGCCACCAGCAGACAGGGGGATACTGGAAACACCATATATTTT
len: 15
abundance: few
v_gene: TRBV15
d_gene: TRBD1
j_gene: TRBJ1-3

CDR3aa: CASSLGQALKQFF
CDR3nt: TGTGCCAGCAGTTTGGGACAGGCGTTAAAGCAGTTCTTC
len: 13
abundance: NA
v_gene: TRBV27
d_gene: TRBD1
j_gene: TRBJ2-1

CDR3aa: CASSPSGQGLGNTIYF
CDR3nt: TGTGCCAGCAGTCCTTCGGGACAGGGGCTCGGAAACACCATATATTTT
len: 16
abundance: NA
v_gene: TRBV28
d_gene: TRBD1
j_gene: TRBJ1-3

CDR3aa: CASSLVLTSGSGSEQFF
CDR3nt: TGTGCCAGCAGCTTAGTCTTAACTAGCGGGAGTGGCAGTGAGCAGTTCTTC
len: 17
abundance: NA
v_gene: TRBV7-7
d_gene: TRBD2
j_gene: TRBJ2-1

CDR3aa: CASSEGGENTEAFF
CDR3nt: TGTGCCAGCAGTGAGGGGGGGGAAAACACTGAAGCTTTCTTT
len: 14
abundance: NA
v_gene: TRBV6-1
d_gene: NA
j_gene: TRBJ1-1

CDR3aa: CASSLAEEGYTF
CDR3nt: TGTGCCAGCAGCTTGGCGGAGGAAGGCTACACCTTC
len: 12
abundance: NA
v_gene: TRBV5-4
d_gene: NA
j_gene: TRBJ1-2

CDR3aa: CASSEVGGLGNTIYF
CDR3nt: TGTGCCAGCAGTGAAGTAGGAGGACTTGGAAACACCATATATTTT
len: 15
abundance: NA
v_gene: TRBV6-1
d_gene: NA
j_gene: TRBJ1-3

CDR3aa: CASSHPGNEQYF
CDR3nt: TGTGCCAGCAGCCACCCCGGGAACGAGCAGTACTTC
len: 12
abundance: NA
v_gene: TRBV11-2
d_gene: NA
j_gene: TRBJ2-7

CDR3aa: CASSLYGPGELFF
CDR3nt: TGTGCCAGCAGCTTGTACGGTCCCGGGGAGCTGTTTTTT
len: 13
abundance: NA
v_gene: TRBV5-4
d_gene: NA
j_gene: TRBJ2-2

CDR3aa: CASSESHTQPQHF
CDR3nt: TGTGCCAGCAGTGAGTCGCATACCCAGCCCCAGCATTTT
len: 13
abundance: NA
v_gene: TRBV6-5
d_gene: NA
j_gene: TRBJ1-5

CDR3aa: CASSLTGINEKLFF
CDR3nt: TGTGCCAGCAGCTTAACAGGGATCAATGAAAAACTGTTTTTT
len: 14
abundance: once
v_gene: TRBV5-6
d_gene: NA
j_gene: TRBJ1-4

CDR3aa: CASSLSTGSHGYTF
CDR3nt: TGTGCCAGCAGCTTATCCACAGGGAGTCATGGCTACACCTTC
len: 14
abundance: NA
v_gene: TRBV7-2
d_gene: NA
j_gene: TRBJ1-2

CDR3aa: CASSYSGGGLEKLFF
CDR3nt: TGTGCCAGCAGTTACTCGGGGGGGGGCTTGGAAAAACTGTTTTTT
len: 15
abundance: NA
v_gene: TRBV6-5
d_gene: NA
j_gene: TRBJ1-4

CDR3aa: CASSLSGQGFIYGYTF
CDR3nt: TGTGCCAGCAGTTTATCGGGACAGGGCTTTATCTATGGCTACACCTTC
len: 16
abundance: NA
v_gene: TRBV27
d_gene: TRBD1
j_gene: TRBJ1-2

CDR3aa: CASSPGTSGSIADTQYF
CDR3nt: TGTGCCAGCAGCCCCGGGACTAGCGGGAGTATTGCAGATACGCAGTATTTT
len: 17
abundance: NA
v_gene: TRBV7-9
d_gene: TRBD2
j_gene: TRBJ2-3

CDR3aa: CASSLSAGWETGELFF
CDR3nt: TGTGCCAGCAGTTTATCGGCAGGGTGGGAAACCGGGGAGCTGTTTTTT
len: 16
abundance: NA
v_gene: TRBV28
d_gene: NA
j_gene: TRBJ2-2

CDR3aa: CASRQGGAYPGYTF
CDR3nt: TGTGCCAGCCGCCAGGGAGGGGCGTATCCTGGCTACACCTTC
len: 14
abundance: NA
v_gene: TRBV4-2
d_gene: NA
j_gene: TRBJ1-2

CDR3aa: CASSEEGVQPQHF
CDR3nt: TGTGCCAGCAGTGAAGAGGGGGTCCAGCCCCAGCATTTT
len: 13
abundance: NA
v_gene: TRBV2
d_gene: NA
j_gene: TRBJ1-5

CDR3aa: CASSRGPSGLGSYEQYF
CDR3nt: TGTGCCAGCAGCCGAGGCCCTAGCGGGCTTGGCTCCTACGAGCAGTACTTC
len: 17
abundance: NA
v_gene: TRBV7-2
d_gene: TRBD2
j_gene: TRBJ2-7

CDR3aa: CASSYGRATEAFF
CDR3nt: TGTGCCAGCAGTTACGGGCGAGCAACTGAAGCTTTCTTT
len: 13
abundance: NA
v_gene: TRBV6-5
d_gene: NA
j_gene: TRBJ1-1

CDR3aa: CSAGGQSYNEQFF
CDR3nt: TGCAGCGCAGGCGGGCAATCCTACAATGAGCAGTTCTTC
len: 13
abundance: NA
v_gene: TRBV29-1
d_gene: NA
j_gene: TRBJ2-1

CDR3aa: CASSSTPYEQYF
CDR3nt: TGTGCCAGCAGCTCTACCCCCTACGAGCAGTACTTC
len: 12
abundance: NA
v_gene: TRBV28
d_gene: NA
j_gene: TRBJ2-7

CDR3aa: CASSFQAHFHEAFF
CDR3nt: TGTGCCAGCAGTTTCCAGGCCCACTTCCACGAAGCTTTCTTT
len: 14
abundance: NA
v_gene: TRBV27
d_gene: NA
j_gene: TRBJ1-1

CDR3aa: CASSQMDRASSGANVLTF
CDR3nt: TGTGCCAGCAGCCAGATGGACAGGGCCAGCTCTGGGGCCAACGTCCTGACTTTC
len: 18
abundance: NA
v_gene: TRBV4-2
d_gene: TRBD1
j_gene: TRBJ2-6

CDR3aa: CALALGEQYF
CDR3nt: TGTGCCTTAGCCTTAGGCGAGCAGTACTTC
len: 10
abundance: NA
v_gene: TRBV2
d_gene: NA
j_gene: TRBJ2-7

CDR3aa: CASSDRGAYEQYF
CDR3nt: TGTGCCAGCAGTGACAGGGGCGCTTACGAGCAGTACTTC
len: 13
abundance: NA
v_gene: TRBV25-1
d_gene: NA
j_gene: TRBJ2-7

CDR3aa: CASSHRGSYEQYF
CDR3nt: TGCGCCAGCAGCCACCGGGGCTCCTACGAGCAGTACTTC
len: 13
abundance: NA
v_gene: TRBV4-1
d_gene: NA
j_gene: TRBJ2-7

CDR3aa: CASSRTGTGHYEQYF
CDR3nt: TGTGCCAGCAGCCGGACCGGGACAGGGCACTACGAGCAGTACTTC
len: 15
abundance: few
v_gene: TRBV5-4
d_gene: TRBD1
j_gene: TRBJ2-7